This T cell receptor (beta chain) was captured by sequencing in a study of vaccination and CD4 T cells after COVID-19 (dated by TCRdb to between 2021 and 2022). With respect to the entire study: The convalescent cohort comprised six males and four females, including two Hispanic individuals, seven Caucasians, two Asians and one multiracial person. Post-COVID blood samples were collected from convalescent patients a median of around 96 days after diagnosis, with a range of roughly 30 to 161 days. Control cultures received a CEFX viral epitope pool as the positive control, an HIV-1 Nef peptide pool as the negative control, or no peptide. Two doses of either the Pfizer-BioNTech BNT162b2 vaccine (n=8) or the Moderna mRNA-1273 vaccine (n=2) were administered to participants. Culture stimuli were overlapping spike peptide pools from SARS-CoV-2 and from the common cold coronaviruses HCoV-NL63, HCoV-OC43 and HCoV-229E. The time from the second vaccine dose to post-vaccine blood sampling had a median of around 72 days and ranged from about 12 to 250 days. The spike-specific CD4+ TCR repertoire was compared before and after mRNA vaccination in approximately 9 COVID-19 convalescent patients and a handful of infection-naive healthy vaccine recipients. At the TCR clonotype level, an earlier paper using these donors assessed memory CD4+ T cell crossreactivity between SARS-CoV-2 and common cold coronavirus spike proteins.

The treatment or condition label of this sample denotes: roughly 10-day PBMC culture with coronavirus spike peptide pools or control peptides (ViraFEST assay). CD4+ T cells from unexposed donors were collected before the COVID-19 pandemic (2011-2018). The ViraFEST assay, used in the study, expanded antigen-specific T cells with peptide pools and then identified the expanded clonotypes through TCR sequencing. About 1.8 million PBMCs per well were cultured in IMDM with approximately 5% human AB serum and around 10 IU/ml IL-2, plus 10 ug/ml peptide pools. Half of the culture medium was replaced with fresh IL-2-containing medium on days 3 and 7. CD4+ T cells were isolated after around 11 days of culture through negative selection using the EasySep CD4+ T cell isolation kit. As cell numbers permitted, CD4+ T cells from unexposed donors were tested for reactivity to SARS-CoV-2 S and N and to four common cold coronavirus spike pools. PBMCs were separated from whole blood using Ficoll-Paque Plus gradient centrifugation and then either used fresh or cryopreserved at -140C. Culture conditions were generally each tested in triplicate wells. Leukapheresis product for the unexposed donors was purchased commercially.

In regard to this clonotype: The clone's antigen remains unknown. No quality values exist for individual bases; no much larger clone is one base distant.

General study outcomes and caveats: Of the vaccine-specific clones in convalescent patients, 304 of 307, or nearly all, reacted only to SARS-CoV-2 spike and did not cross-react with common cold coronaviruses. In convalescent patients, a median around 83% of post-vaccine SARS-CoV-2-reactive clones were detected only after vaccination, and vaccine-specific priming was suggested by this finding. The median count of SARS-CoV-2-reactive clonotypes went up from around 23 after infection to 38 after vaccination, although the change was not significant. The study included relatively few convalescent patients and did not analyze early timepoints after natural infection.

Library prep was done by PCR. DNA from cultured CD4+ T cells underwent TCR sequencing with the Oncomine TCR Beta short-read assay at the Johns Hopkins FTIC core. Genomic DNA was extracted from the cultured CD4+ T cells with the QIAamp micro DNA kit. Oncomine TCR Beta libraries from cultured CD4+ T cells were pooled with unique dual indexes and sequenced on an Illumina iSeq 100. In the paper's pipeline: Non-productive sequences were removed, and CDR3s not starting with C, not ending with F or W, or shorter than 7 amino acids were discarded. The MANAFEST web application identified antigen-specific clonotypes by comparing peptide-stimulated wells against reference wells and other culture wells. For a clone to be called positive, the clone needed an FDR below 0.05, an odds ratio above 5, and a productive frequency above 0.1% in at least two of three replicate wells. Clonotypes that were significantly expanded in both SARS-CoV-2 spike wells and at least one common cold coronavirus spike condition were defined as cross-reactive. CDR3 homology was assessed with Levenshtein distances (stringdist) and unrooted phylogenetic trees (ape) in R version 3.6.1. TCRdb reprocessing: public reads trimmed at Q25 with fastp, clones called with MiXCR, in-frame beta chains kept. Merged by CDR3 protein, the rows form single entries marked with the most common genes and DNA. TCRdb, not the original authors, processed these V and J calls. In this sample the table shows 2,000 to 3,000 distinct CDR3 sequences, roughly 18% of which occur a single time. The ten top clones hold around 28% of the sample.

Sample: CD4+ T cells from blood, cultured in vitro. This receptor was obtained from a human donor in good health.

The DNA is TGTGCCAGCAGCTTGAGCGCCCTCGGGACCCAGTACTTC. It translates as CASSLSALGTQYF. The chain employs TRBV7-9 and TRBJ2-5; the D gene cannot be named for sure. V loses 3 bases of germline sequence and J loses 7 bases, and the interval between the two ends is 12 bases. The germline V gene (reference sequence) provides CDR1 SEHNR and CDR2 FQNEAQ. The cysteine opens and the phenylalanine closes a CDR3 of 13 amino acids. The entry retains the CDR3 DNA only, 39 bases that are in frame from base 1.